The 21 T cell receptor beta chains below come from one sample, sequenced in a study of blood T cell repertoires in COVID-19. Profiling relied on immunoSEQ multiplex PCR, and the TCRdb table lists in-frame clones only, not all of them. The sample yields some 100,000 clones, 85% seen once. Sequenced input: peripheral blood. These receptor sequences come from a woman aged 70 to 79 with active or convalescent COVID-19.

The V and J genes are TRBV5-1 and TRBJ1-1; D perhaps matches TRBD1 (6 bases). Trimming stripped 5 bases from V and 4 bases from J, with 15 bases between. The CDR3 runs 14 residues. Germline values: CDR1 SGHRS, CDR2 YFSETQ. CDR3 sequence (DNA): TGCGCCAGCAGACATGGACCCAGGGGCACTGAAGCTTTCTTT. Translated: CASRHGPRGTEAFF.

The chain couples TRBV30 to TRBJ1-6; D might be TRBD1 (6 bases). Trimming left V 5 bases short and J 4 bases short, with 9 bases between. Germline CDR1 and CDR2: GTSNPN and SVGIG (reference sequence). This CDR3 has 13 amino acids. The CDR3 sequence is CAWGQSYNSPLHF. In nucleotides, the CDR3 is TGTGCCTGGGGACAGTCATATAATTCACCCCTCCACTTT.

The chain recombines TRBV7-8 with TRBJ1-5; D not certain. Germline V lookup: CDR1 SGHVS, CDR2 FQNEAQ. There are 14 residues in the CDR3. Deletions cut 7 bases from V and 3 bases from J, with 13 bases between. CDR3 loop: CASTPSDLNQPQHF. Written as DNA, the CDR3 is TGTGCCAGCACCCCCAGCGACCTCAATCAGCCCCAGCATTTT.

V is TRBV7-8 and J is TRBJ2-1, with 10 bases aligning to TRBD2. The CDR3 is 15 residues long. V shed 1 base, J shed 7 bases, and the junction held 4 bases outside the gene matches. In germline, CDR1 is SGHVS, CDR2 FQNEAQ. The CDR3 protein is CASSLVLAGVNEQFF. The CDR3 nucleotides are TGTGCCAGCAGCTTAGTCCTAGCGGGAGTAAATGAGCAGTTCTTC.

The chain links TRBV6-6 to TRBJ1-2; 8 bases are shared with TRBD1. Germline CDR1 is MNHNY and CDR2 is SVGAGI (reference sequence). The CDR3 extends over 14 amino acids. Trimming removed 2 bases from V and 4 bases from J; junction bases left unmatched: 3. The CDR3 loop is CASSYTGGAYGYTF. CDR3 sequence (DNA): TGTGCCAGCAGTTACACAGGGGGAGCCTATGGCTACACCTTC.

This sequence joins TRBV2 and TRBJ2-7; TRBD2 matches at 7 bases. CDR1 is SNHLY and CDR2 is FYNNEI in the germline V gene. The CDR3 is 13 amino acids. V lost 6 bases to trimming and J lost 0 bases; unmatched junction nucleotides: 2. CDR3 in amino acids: CASSGGSSYEQYF. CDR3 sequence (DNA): TGTGCCAGCAGCGGGGGGAGCTCCTACGAGCAGTACTTC. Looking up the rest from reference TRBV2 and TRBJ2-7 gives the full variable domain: EPEVTQTPSHQVTQMGQEVILRCVPISNHLYFYWYRQILGQKVEFLVSFYNNEISEKSEIFDDQFSVERPDGSNFTLKIRSTKLEDSAMYFCASSGGSSYEQYFGPGTRLTVT.

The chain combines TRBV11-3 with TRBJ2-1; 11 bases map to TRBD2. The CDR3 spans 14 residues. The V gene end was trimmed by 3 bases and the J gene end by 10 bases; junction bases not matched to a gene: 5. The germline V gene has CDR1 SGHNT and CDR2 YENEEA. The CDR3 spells CASSFSSGRREQFF. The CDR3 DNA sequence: TGTGCCAGCAGCTTCTCTAGCGGGAGGCGCGAGCAGTTCTTC.

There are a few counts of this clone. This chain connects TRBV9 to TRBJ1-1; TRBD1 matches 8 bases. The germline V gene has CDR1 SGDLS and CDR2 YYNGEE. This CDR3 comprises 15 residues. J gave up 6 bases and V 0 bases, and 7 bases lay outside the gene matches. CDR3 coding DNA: TGTGCCAGCAGCGTAGAGGGGACAGGTGGAGCTGAAGCTTTCTTT. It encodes CASSVEGTGGAEAFF.

CDR3 coding DNA: TGTGCCAGCAGTGAACAGGGGGAAGCCGGGGAGCTGTTTTTT. It encodes CASSEQGEAGELFF. J is TRBJ2-2 and V is TRBV2; 7 nucleotides line up with TRBD1. The CDR3 has 14 amino acids. V gave up 2 bases and J gave up 6 bases; unmatched junction bases: 3. Germline V CDR1 and CDR2: SNHLY, FYNNEI. Filled out from reference TRBV2 and TRBJ2-2, the complete variable domain reads EPEVTQTPSHQVTQMGQEVILRCVPISNHLYFYWYRQILGQKVEFLVSFYNNEISEKSEIFDDQFSVERPDGSNFTLKIRSTKLEDSAMYFCASSEQGEAGELFFGEGSRLTVL.

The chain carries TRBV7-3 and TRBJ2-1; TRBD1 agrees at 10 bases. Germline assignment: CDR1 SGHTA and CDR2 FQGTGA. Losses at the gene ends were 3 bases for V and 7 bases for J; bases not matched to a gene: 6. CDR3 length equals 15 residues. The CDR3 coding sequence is TGTGCCAGCAGCTTTTCGGGACAGGGGAATAATGAGCAGTTCTTC. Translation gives CASSFSGQGNNEQFF.

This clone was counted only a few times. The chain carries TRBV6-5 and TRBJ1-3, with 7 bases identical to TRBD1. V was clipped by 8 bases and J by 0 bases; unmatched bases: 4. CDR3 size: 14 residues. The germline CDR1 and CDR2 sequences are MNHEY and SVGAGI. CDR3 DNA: TGTGCCAGCTTTTCAGGGGGCTCTGGAAACACCATATATTTT. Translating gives CASFSGGSGNTIYF.

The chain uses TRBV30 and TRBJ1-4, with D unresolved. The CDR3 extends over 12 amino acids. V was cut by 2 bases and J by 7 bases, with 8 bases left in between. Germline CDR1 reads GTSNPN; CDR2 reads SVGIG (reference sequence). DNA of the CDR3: TGTGCCTGGAGTTACCTTAGTGAAAAACTGTTTTTT. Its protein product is CAWSYLSEKLFF.

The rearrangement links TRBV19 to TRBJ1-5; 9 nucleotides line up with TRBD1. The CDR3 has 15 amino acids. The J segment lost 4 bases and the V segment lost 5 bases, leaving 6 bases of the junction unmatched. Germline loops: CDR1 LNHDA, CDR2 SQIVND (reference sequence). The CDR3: CASSLMDRGNQPQHF. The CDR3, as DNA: TGTGCCAGTAGTTTAATGGACAGGGGTAATCAGCCCCAGCATTTT. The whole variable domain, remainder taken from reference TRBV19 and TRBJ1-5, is DGGITQSPKYLFRKEGQNVTLSCEQNLNHDAMYWYRQDPGQGLRLIYYSQIVNDFQKGDIAEGYSVSREKKESFPLTVTSAQKNPTAFYLCASSLMDRGNQPQHFGDGTRLSIL.

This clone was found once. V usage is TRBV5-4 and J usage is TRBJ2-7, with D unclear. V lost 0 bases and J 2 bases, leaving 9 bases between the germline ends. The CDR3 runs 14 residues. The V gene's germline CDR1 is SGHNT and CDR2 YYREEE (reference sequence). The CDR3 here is CASSLGLPTYEQYF. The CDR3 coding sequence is TGTGCCAGCAGCTTGGGGCTTCCCACCTACGAGCAGTACTTC.

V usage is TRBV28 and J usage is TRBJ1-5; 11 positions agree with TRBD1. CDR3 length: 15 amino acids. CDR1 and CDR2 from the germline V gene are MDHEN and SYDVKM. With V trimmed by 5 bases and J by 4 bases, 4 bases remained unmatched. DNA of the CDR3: TGTGCCAGCAGTATAGGGACAGGGGGAAATCAGCCCCAGCATTTT. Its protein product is CASSIGTGGNQPQHF.

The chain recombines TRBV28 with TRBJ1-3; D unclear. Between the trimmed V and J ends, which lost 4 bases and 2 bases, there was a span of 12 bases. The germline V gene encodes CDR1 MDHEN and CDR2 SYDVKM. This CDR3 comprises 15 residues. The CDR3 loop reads CASSSPGMTGNTIYF. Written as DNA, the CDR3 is TGTGCCAGCAGTTCTCCCGGGATGACTGGAAACACCATATATTTT.

CDR3 nucleotides: TGTGCCAGCAGCTTAGGTCTAGCAGACGGGGAGCTGTTTTTT. Its protein is CASSLGLADGELFF. The chain couples TRBV7-2 to TRBJ2-2, with D possibly matching TRBD2 (5 bases). Trimming removed 1 base from V and 7 bases from J, with 10 bases in between. CDR1 is SGHTA and CDR2 is FQGNSA in the germline V gene. This CDR3 has 14 amino acids.

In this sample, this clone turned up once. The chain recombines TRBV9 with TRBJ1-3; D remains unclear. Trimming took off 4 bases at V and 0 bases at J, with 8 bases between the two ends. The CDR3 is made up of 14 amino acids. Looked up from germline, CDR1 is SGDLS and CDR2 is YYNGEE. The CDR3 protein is CASSRLYSGNTIYF. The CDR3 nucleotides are TGTGCCAGCAGCCGACTGTACTCTGGAAACACCATATATTTT.

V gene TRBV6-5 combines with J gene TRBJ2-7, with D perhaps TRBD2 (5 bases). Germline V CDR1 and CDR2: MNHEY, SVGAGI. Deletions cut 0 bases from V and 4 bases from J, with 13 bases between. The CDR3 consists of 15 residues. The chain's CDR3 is CASSYSSGKEYEQYF. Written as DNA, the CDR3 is TGTGCCAGCAGTTACTCGAGCGGTAAAGAATACGAGCAGTACTTC.

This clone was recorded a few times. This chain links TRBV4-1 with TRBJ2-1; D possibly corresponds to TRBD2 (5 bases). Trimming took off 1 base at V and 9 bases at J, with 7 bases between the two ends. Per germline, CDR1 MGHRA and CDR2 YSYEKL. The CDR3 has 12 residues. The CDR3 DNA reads TGCGCCAGCAGCCAAGGAGAGGGTGAGCAGTTCTTC. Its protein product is CASSQGEGEQFF.

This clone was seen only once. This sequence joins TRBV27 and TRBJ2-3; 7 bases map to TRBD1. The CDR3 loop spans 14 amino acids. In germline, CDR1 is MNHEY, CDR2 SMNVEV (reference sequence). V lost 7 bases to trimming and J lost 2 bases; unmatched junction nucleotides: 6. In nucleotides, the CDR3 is TGTGCCAGCAAAGGGGGCGCCTTCACAGATACGCAGTATTTT. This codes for CASKGGAFTDTQYF.